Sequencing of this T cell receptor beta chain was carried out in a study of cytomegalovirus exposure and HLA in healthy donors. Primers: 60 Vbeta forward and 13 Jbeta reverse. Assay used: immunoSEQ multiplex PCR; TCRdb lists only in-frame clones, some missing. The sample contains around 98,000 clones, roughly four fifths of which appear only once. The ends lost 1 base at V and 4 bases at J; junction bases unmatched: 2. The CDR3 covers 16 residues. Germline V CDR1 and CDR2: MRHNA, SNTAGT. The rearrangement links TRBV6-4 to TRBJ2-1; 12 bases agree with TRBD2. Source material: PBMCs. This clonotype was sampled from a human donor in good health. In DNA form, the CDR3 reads TGTGCCAGCAGTGACTGGACTAGCGGGGATTACAATGAGCAGTTCTTC. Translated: CASSDWTSGDYNEQFF.